This is a list of T cell receptor beta chains from one sample in a study of blood T cell repertoires in COVID-19. TCRdb's table, derived via immunoSEQ multiplex PCR, lists solely in-frame clones and lacks some. The sample comprises 120,000 or so clones, roughly 84% of which are singletons, and 3.5% to 4% rests with the top ten. The sequencing sample was made of PBMCs or T cells enriched from blood (not recorded which). These receptors all stem from a young woman who had recovered from COVID-19. CDR3s include the opening cysteine and the closing phenylalanine or tryptophan. D genes are given only for firm matches. Clone size is shown for a subset of rows, as once, few, many or a class of expanded clone.

d_call: TRBD1
j_call: TRBJ2-1
clone_size: NA
v_call: TRBV19
cdr3_aa: CATATGPSSYNEQFF
cdr3_nt: TGTGCCACCGCGACAGGGCCTAGCTCCTACAATGAGCAGTTCTTC

d_call: NA
j_call: TRBJ2-7
clone_size: NA
v_call: TRBV4-3
cdr3_aa: CASSQDWSGYEQYF
cdr3_nt: TGCGCCAGCAGCCAAGATTGGTCAGGGTACGAGCAGTACTTC

d_call: NA
j_call: TRBJ1-1
clone_size: NA
v_call: TRBV24-1
cdr3_aa: CATSEEQGFPPRAFF
cdr3_nt: TGTGCCACCAGTGAGGAACAGGGTTTTCCCCCGAGGGCTTTCTTT

d_call: TRBD2
j_call: TRBJ2-7
clone_size: NA
v_call: TRBV10-3
cdr3_aa: CAISEGIAGGEQYF
cdr3_nt: TGTGCCATCAGTGAAGGGATAGCGGGCGGGGAGCAGTACTTC

d_call: NA
j_call: TRBJ2-3
clone_size: NA
v_call: TRBV6-5
cdr3_aa: CASSRLLSTDTQYF
cdr3_nt: TGTGCCAGCAGTCGACTCCTCAGCACAGATACGCAGTATTTT

d_call: NA
j_call: TRBJ1-5
clone_size: few
v_call: TRBV19
cdr3_aa: CASSIRGPRDQPQHF
cdr3_nt: TGTGCCAGTAGTATAAGGGGCCCCAGGGATCAGCCCCAGCATTTT

d_call: TRBD2
j_call: TRBJ2-3
clone_size: NA
v_call: TRBV18
cdr3_aa: CASSSTSGRSDTQYF
cdr3_nt: TGTGCCAGCTCATCCACTAGCGGGAGATCAGATACGCAGTATTTT

d_call: NA
j_call: TRBJ2-1
clone_size: NA
v_call: TRBV5-1
cdr3_aa: CASSLIGGYEQFF
cdr3_nt: TGCGCCAGCAGCCTGATAGGAGGGTATGAGCAGTTCTTC

d_call: NA
j_call: TRBJ2-1
clone_size: once
v_call: TRBV14
cdr3_aa: CASSQEDSFFRWSEQFF
cdr3_nt: TGTGCCAGCAGCCAAGAGGACTCTTTTTTCCGATGGAGTGAGCAGTTCTTC

d_call: NA
j_call: TRBJ2-5
clone_size: NA
v_call: TRBV4-1
cdr3_aa: CASSQVLALETQYF
cdr3_nt: TGCGCCAGCAGCCAAGTACTAGCATTGGAGACCCAGTACTTC

d_call: NA
j_call: TRBJ1-2
clone_size: NA
v_call: TRBV9
cdr3_aa: CASSGGRPMNYGYTF
cdr3_nt: TGTGCCAGCAGCGGGGGGCGGCCAATGAACTATGGCTACACCTTC

d_call: NA
j_call: TRBJ2-5
clone_size: few
v_call: TRBV29-1
cdr3_aa: CSLGPSASKETQYF
cdr3_nt: TGCAGCCTGGGCCCTTCCGCCTCCAAGGAGACCCAGTACTTC

d_call: NA
j_call: TRBJ1-4
clone_size: NA
v_call: TRBV28
cdr3_aa: CASTFQGATNEKLFF
cdr3_nt: TGTGCCAGCACCTTCCAGGGCGCAACTAATGAAAAACTGTTTTTT

d_call: NA
j_call: TRBJ2-2
clone_size: NA
v_call: TRBV29-1
cdr3_aa: CSVAWREELFF
cdr3_nt: TGCAGCGTTGCCTGGAGGGAGGAGCTGTTTTTT

d_call: NA
j_call: TRBJ1-4
clone_size: NA
v_call: TRBV7-9
cdr3_aa: CASRPDSNEKLFF
cdr3_nt: TGTGCCAGCAGACCCGACAGTAATGAAAAACTGTTTTTT

d_call: TRBD2
j_call: TRBJ2-3
clone_size: NA
v_call: TRBV9
cdr3_aa: CASSVELAGVTDTQYF
cdr3_nt: TGTGCCAGCAGCGTAGAGCTAGCGGGGGTCACAGATACGCAGTATTTT

d_call: TRBD1
j_call: TRBJ1-5
clone_size: NA
v_call: TRBV7-2
cdr3_aa: CASSFDRAPNQPQHF
cdr3_nt: TGTGCCAGCAGCTTCGACAGGGCCCCCAATCAGCCCCAGCATTTT

d_call: NA
j_call: TRBJ1-1
clone_size: NA
v_call: TRBV12-3/TRBV12-4
cdr3_aa: CASSLKGGGSAFF
cdr3_nt: TGTGCCAGCAGTTTAAAGGGAGGAGGGTCGGCTTTCTTT

d_call: NA
j_call: TRBJ1-1
clone_size: NA
v_call: TRBV9
cdr3_aa: CASSATAGGMNTEAFF
cdr3_nt: TGTGCCAGCAGCGCCACAGCTGGGGGGATGAACACTGAAGCTTTCTTT

d_call: NA
j_call: TRBJ1-2
clone_size: NA
v_call: TRBV6-1
cdr3_aa: CASSEGEVYGYTF
cdr3_nt: TGTGCCAGCAGTGAAGGAGAGGTCTATGGCTACACCTTC

d_call: NA
j_call: TRBJ1-2
clone_size: NA
v_call: TRBV10-3
cdr3_aa: CAISDDRTYGYTF
cdr3_nt: TGTGCCATCAGTGACGACAGGACCTATGGCTACACCTTC

d_call: TRBD2
j_call: TRBJ2-4
clone_size: NA
v_call: TRBV18
cdr3_aa: CASSPSGGENIQYF
cdr3_nt: TGTGCCAGCTCACCAAGCGGGGGGGAAAACATTCAGTACTTC

d_call: NA
j_call: TRBJ1-2
clone_size: few
v_call: TRBV2
cdr3_aa: CASSEVARGDGYTF
cdr3_nt: TGTGCCAGCAGTGAAGTAGCTCGGGGGGATGGCTACACCTTC

d_call: TRBD1
j_call: TRBJ1-2
clone_size: NA
v_call: TRBV11-2
cdr3_aa: CASSPIGTVKDYGYTF
cdr3_nt: TGTGCCAGCAGCCCCATAGGGACAGTAAAGGACTATGGCTACACCTTC

d_call: NA
j_call: TRBJ2-3
clone_size: NA
v_call: TRBV5-4
cdr3_aa: CASRLGTAVTSTDTQYF
cdr3_nt: TGTGCCAGCAGGTTGGGAACGGCGGTGACTAGCACAGATACGCAGTATTTT

d_call: NA
j_call: TRBJ2-5
clone_size: NA
v_call: TRBV28
cdr3_aa: CASSLSGRRLETQYF
cdr3_nt: TGTGCCAGCAGTTTGAGCGGGCGCCGGTTGGAGACCCAGTACTTC

d_call: TRBD2
j_call: TRBJ2-1
clone_size: NA
v_call: TRBV4-1
cdr3_aa: CASSRKLAGSYNEQFF
cdr3_nt: TGCGCCAGCAGCCGCAAATTAGCGGGATCCTACAATGAGCAGTTCTTC